This TCR beta chain was found in a study of T cells in Graves' hyperthyroidism and ophthalmopathy. As to this clonotype: The antigen remains undetermined.

RNA transcripts served as the template for amplifying TCR beta CDR3 regions. With the HTBI primer set, the TCR CDR3 went through a first round of RT-PCR. TCRdb fed the multiplex PCR reads into MiXCR, producing one record per CDR3 protein. Of over 650,000 distinct CDR3 sequences detected, nearly 45% appear once; the ten largest clones hold roughly 6.5%. Whole-study findings and limits: Ophthalmopathy was separated from stable hyperthyroidism by a 13 V-J model.

Clinical symptoms, serum thyroxine and TRAb, thyroid ultrasound and orbital computed tomography were used for the diagnoses. This TCR was sampled from an adult man with Graves' disease, either hyperthyroidism or ophthalmopathy (not recorded which). The material sequenced was peripheral blood or thyroid tissue (not recorded which).

As DNA, the CDR3 is TGTGCCACCAGCAGAGAACGACAGGGGGCTCGCTATGGCTACACCTTC. Amino acid sequence: CATSRERQGARYGYTF. This rearrangement joins TRBV15 to TRBJ1-2, with 10 bases matching TRBD1. Germline values: CDR1 LNHNV, CDR2 YYDKDF (reference sequence). The CDR3 runs to 16 residues. After removal of 0 bases from V and 4 bases from J, the junction contained 5 bases not matched to a gene.